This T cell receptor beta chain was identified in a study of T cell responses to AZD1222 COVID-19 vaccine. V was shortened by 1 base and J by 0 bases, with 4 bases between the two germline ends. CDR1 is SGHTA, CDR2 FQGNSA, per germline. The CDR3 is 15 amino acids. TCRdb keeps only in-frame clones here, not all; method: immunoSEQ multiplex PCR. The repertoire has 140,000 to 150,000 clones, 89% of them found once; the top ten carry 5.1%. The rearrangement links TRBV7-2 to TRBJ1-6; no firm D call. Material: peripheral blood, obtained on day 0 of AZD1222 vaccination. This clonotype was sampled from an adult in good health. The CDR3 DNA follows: TGTGCCAGCAGCTTAGTCAGCTCCTATAATTCACCCCTCCACTTT. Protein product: CASSLVSSYNSPLHF.